This entry describes one T cell receptor beta chain. This CDR3 has 14 residues. The V gene's germline CDR1 is SGHVS and CDR2 FQNEAQ. Trimming pared 5 bases from V and 0 bases from J, leaving 9 bases between. The source of the sample is a study of shared clonotypes between healthy human individuals. Nashville, Tennessee was home to all donors, each a Caucasian adult. Profiled with immunoSEQ multiplex PCR; TCRdb holds only in-frame clones, not every one. The sample lists 2 million to 2.5 million clones, roughly 92% occurring once. The receptor was isolated from a man younger than 35 in good health. Some clones in this sample may be carry-over from other donors' samples. The chain joins TRBV7-8 to TRBJ2-3; unclear D gene. The sequenced sample was naive CD4+ T cells from PBMCs. Indicated subset: CD45RA+ positively selected. The CDR3 region is CASSLGTSTDTQYF. The CDR3 bases are TGTGCCAGCAGCCTGGGAACTAGCACAGATACGCAGTATTTT.